This record looks at one T cell receptor beta chain sequence and its context. This specimen belongs to a study of blood T cell repertoires in COVID-19. Study overall: The United States, Italy and Spain provided the acute and convalescent COVID-19 samples. From T cells, B-cell-depleted T cells, or PBMCs came the material, which was cDNA or gDNA.

Original data processing: The authors estimated nucleated cell counts from reference gene primer amplification. The data were produced by immunoSEQ multiplex PCR, yet TCRdb's version contains in-frame clones alone and is incomplete. V, J and clone size were drawn from that table, and D and trimming were deduced from the DNA. The sample lists about 30,000 clones, around 87% occurring once. Trimming took 4 bases from V and 7 from J, leaving 11 bases between them. Germline-derived CDR1 and CDR2 are MDHEN and SYDVKM. The CDR3 totals 13 residues. The chain combines TRBV28 with TRBJ1-5; tentative D call: TRBD1 (5 bases). This TCR derives from a human donor in a cohort sampled during active COVID-19. The donor label of this sample is uncertain. What was sequenced was peripheral blood. The CDR3 sequence: CASSSGLKQPQHF. The CDR3 bases are TGTGCCAGCAGTTCGGGACTTAAGCAGCCCCAGCATTTT.